These T cell receptor beta chains were read from a single sample in a study of blood T cell repertoires in COVID-19. Assay: immunoSEQ multiplex PCR; the TCRdb copy retains only in-frame clones and omits some. This sample has approximately 100,000 clones, with roughly nine tenths found just once. Sequenced: peripheral blood. Receptors originate from a woman of 80 years or more with acute or convalescent COVID-19. Each CDR3 is given with its conserved first and last residue. A D gene is named only where the DNA matches it firmly.

D,V,J,CDR3
TRBD1,TRBV6-4,TRBJ2-6,CASSGTGAGANVLTF
TRBD2,TRBV5-4,TRBJ2-7,CASSRGGVGLWEQYF
TRBD1,TRBV10-2,TRBJ1-2,CASSESGQGGYGYTF
TRBD2,TRBV11-3,TRBJ2-4,CASSSFREDIQYF
.,TRBV28,TRBJ2-7,CASSSGPFTNEQYF
TRBD1,TRBV27,TRBJ1-5,CASSLGTDISNQPQHF
TRBD1,TRBV27,TRBJ2-7,CASSFKGTGGPYEQYF
TRBD1,TRBV4-1,TRBJ1-6,CASSPRPVGQGNSPLHF
TRBD1,TRBV6-5,TRBJ2-7,CASSYRDRGSYEQYF
.,TRBV19,TRBJ1-5,CASSIGGVSNQPQHF
.,TRBV27,TRBJ1-1,CASSLLGGTEAFF
TRBD2,TRBV7-6,TRBJ2-1,CASSPGLAVLGEQFF
.,TRBV10-3,TRBJ1-1,CTISESVRTEAFF
TRBD1,TRBV6-1,TRBJ1-4,CASSEGPLGQGVEKLFF
TRBD2,TRBV5-8,TRBJ2-1,CASSHSPLRGGANEQFF
.,TRBV18,TRBJ2-5,CASRSTPQETQYF
.,TRBV2,TRBJ1-2,CASLAQQGDYGYTF
TRBD1,TRBV6-5,TRBJ1-6,CASNPRQGYNSPLHF